The entry that follows covers one T cell receptor beta chain sequence. Its antigen is unidentified. Germline V gene lookup returns CDR1 SNHLY and CDR2 FYNNEI. The length of the CDR3 is 10 residues. Trimming left V 6 bases short and J 11 bases short, with 10 bases between. The sample originates from a study of cytomegalovirus exposure and HLA in healthy donors. Study-level background: Membership in the Caucasian-associated ancestry cluster was found for around four fifths of roughly 360 genotyped donors. Overall study results and limits: Per published accounts, TCR beta sequences correctly predicted the HLA-A and HLA-B alleles of most subjects. In a later analysis, TCR beta V- and J-gene trimming was associated with a missense DCLRE1C variant. For most TCR beta V segments, an earlier analysis put the productive rate at about 90% or about 30% of the time.

The study ran its PCR with 60 Vbeta and 13 Jbeta primers. The protocol was immunoSEQ multiplex PCR, while the TCRdb copy is restricted to in-frame clones and leaves out a portion. The data hold approximately 120,000 clones, with around 80% observed a single time. This TCR was recovered from a woman aged 55-69 years in good health and CMV-seropositive. The gene calls are TRBV2 and TRBJ1-1; possible D gene TRBD1, 6 bases. The sequencing sample was made of PBMCs. The CDR3 is CASRGTLAFF. The CDR3, as DNA: TGTGCCAGCAGAGGGACACTTGCTTTCTTT. Together with reference TRBV2 and TRBJ1-1, the CDR3 gives the full variable domain: EPEVTQTPSHQVTQMGQEVILRCVPISNHLYFYWYRQILGQKVEFLVSFYNNEISEKSEIFDDQFSVERPDGSNFTLKIRSTKLEDSAMYFCASRGTLAFFGQGTRLTVV.